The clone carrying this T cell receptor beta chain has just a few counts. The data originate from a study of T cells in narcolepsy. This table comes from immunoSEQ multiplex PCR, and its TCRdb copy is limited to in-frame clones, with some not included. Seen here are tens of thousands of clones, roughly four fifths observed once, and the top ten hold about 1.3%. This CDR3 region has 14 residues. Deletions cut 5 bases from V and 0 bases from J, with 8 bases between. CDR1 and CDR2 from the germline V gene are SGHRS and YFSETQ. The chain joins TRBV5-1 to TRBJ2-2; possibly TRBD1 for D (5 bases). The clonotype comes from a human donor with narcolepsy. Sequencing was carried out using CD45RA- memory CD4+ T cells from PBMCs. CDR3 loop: CASRPTANTGELFF. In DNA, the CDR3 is TGCGCCAGCAGGCCGACAGCGAACACCGGGGAGCTGTTTTTT.